The 5 T cell receptor beta chains given below trace back to one sample, sequenced in a study of cytomegalovirus exposure and HLA in healthy donors. The PCR contained 60 Vbeta and 13 Jbeta primers. Assay: immunoSEQ multiplex PCR; the TCRdb copy retains only in-frame clones and omits some. This sample has roughly 80,000 clones, with about 80% found just once. Input material: PBMCs. These receptors all stem from a middle-aged woman in good health and CMV-seronegative.

This chain's CDR3 is CASSFTGEQFF. The CDR3 nucleotides read TGTGCCAGCAGTTTTACGGGTGAGCAGTTCTTC. The chain carries TRBV2 and TRBJ2-1; D is ambiguous. V dropped 5 bases and J dropped 9 bases, with 8 bases sitting between them. The germline CDR1 and CDR2 sequences are SNHLY and FYNNEI. The CDR3 contains 11 residues.

The chain has TRBV28 and TRBJ1-1; 7 bases align to TRBD1. Germline V gene lookup returns CDR1 MDHEN and CDR2 SYDVKM. The CDR3 length is 15 residues. V lost 3 bases to trimming and J lost 10 bases; unmatched junction nucleotides: 14. The CDR3 coding sequence is TGTGCCAGCAGTTTTAGCGGGACAGTTATTTCGGGAGCTTTCTTT. As protein: CASSFSGTVISGAFF. The full variable domain, with the rest looked up from reference TRBV28 and TRBJ1-1, is DVKVTQSSRYLVKRTGEKVFLECVQDMDHENMFWYRQDPGLGLRLIYFSYDVKMKEKGDIPEGYSVSREKKERFSLILESASTNQTSMYLCASSFSGTVISGAFFGQGTRLTVV.

V and J are TRBV15 and TRBJ2-3; 10 bases agree with TRBD2. V was pared by 0 bases and J by 4 bases, with 10 bases of the junction left unmatched. In germline, CDR1 is LNHNV, CDR2 YYDKDF (reference sequence). This CDR3 has 18 amino acids. CDR3 DNA sequence: TGTGCCACCAGCAGAGATCTAGGAGTAGCGGGAGGAGCAGATACGCAGTATTTT. Protein: CATSRDLGVAGGADTQYF.

The V call is TRBV9, the J call TRBJ1-5; D is undetermined. The germline V and J ends were trimmed by 0 bases and 4 bases, with 11 bases remaining between them. This CDR3 has 15 residues. Germline V CDR1 and CDR2: SGDLS, YYNGEE. The CDR3: CASSVGNSHNQPQHF. CDR3 in DNA: TGTGCCAGCAGCGTAGGTAACAGCCATAATCAGCCCCAGCATTTT.

In its sample, this clone was seen a few times. The chain couples TRBV5-6 to TRBJ2-1; perhaps TRBD2 as D (6 bases). The length of the CDR3 is 13 residues. V was clipped by 3 bases and J by 5 bases, with 9 bases between them. Germline CDR1 is SGHDT and CDR2 is YYEEEE. CDR3 in DNA: TGTGCCAGCAGCTGGTCTAGCGACAATGAGCAGTTCTTC. This encodes CASSWSSDNEQFF. Combining the CDR3 with reference TRBV5-6 and TRBJ2-1 gives the whole variable domain DAGVTQSPTHLIKTRGQQVTLRCSPKSGHDTVSWYQQALGQGPQFIFQYYEEEERQRGNFPDRFSGHQFPNYSSELNVNALLLGDSALYLCASSWSSDNEQFFGPGTRLTVL.